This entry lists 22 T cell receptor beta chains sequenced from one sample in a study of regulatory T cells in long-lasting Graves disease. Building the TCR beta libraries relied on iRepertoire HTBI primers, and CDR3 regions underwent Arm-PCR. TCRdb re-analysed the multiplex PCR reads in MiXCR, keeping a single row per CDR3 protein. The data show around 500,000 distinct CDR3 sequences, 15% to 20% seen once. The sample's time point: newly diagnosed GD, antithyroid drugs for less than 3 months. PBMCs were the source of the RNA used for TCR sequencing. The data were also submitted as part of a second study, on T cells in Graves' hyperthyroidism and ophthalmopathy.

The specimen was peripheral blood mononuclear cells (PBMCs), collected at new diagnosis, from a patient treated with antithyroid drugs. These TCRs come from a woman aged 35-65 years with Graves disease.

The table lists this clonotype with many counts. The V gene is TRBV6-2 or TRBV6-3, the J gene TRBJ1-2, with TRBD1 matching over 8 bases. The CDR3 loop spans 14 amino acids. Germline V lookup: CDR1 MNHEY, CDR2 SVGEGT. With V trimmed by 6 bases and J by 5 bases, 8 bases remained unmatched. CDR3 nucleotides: TGTGCCAGCAGAGCAGGGGGCCTTGGGTATGGCTACACCTTC. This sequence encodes CASRAGGLGYGYTF.

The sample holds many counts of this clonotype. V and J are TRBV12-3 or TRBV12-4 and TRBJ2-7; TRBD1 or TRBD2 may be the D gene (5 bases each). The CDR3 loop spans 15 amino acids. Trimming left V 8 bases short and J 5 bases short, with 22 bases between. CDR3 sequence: CASSPWGISENEQYF. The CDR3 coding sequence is TGTGCCAGCTCACCCTGGGGGATTAGCGAGAACGAGCAGTACTTC.

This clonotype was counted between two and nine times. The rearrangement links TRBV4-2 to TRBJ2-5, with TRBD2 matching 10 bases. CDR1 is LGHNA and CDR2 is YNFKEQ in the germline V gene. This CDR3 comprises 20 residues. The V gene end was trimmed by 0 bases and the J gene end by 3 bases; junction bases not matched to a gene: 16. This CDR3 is CASSQEWVEGLAGEEETQYF. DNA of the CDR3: TGTGCCAGCAGCCAAGAATGGGTCGAGGGTCTAGCGGGGGAAGAAGAGACCCAGTACTTC.

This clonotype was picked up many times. CDR3 in amino acids: CASSPTGGANTEAFF. In DNA, the CDR3 is TGTGCCAGCTCTCCTACAGGGGGCGCGAACACTGAAGCTTTCTTT. The chain recombines TRBV18 with TRBJ1-1; 9 nucleotides line up with TRBD1. The V gene's germline CDR1 is KGHSH and CDR2 LQKENI. After removal of 6 bases from V and 1 base from J, the junction contained 6 bases not matched to a gene. The CDR3 extends over 15 amino acids.

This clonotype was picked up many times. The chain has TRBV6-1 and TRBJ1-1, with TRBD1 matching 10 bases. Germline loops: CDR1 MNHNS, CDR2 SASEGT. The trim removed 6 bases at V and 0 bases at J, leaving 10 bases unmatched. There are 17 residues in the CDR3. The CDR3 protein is CASSTGQGPLLNTEAFF. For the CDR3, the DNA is TGTGCCAGCAGCACGGGACAGGGGCCCCTACTGAACACTGAAGCTTTCTTT.

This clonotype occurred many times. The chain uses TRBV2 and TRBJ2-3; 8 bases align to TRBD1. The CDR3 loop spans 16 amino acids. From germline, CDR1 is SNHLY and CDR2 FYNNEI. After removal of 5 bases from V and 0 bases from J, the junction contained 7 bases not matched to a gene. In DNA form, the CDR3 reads TGTGCCAGCAGTCGAGACAGGGGCGTTAGCACAGATACGCAGTATTTT. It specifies CASSRDRGVSTDTQYF.

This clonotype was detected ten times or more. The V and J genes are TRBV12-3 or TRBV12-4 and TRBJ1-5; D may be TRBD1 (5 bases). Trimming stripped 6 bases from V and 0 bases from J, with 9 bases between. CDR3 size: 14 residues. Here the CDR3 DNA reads TGTGCCAGCAGCAGACAGTTTAGCAATCAGCCCCAGCATTTT. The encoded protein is CASSRQFSNQPQHF.

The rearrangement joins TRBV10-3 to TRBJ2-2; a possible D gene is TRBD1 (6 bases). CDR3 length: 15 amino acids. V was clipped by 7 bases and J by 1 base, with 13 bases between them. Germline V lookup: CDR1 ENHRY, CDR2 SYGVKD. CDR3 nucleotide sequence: TGTGCCATCACCCCGACAGGACAGAACACCGGGGAGCTGTTTTTT. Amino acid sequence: CAITPTGQNTGELFF.

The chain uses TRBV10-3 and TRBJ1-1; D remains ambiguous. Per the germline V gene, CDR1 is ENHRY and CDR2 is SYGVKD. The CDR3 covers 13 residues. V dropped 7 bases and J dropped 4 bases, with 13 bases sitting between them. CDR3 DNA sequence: TGTGCCATCACCCCCCAATGGGGCACTGAAGCTTTCTTT. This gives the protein CAITPQWGTEAFF.

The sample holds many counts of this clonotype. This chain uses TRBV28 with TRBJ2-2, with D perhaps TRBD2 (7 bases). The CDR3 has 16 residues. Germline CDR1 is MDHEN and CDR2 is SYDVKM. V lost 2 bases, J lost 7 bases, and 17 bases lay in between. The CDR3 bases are TGTGCCAGCAGTTTAGCCGTCCGGGGGGCGGTCGGGGAGCTGTTTTTT. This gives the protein CASSLAVRGAVGELFF. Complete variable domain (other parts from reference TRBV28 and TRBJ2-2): DVKVTQSSRYLVKRTGEKVFLECVQDMDHENMFWYRQDPGLGLRLIYFSYDVKMKEKGDIPEGYSVSREKKERFSLILESASTNQTSMYLCASSLAVRGAVGELFFGEGSRLTVL.

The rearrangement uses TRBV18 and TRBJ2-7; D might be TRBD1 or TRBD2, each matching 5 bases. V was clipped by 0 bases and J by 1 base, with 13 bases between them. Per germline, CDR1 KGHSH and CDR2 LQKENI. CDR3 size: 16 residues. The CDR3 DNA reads TGTGCCAGCTCACCACCGAGGGCAGAGGGGTCCTACGAGCAGTACTTC. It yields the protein CASSPPRAEGSYEQYF. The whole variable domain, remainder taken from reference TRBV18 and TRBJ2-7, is NAGVMQNPRHLVRRRGQEARLRCSPMKGHSHVYWYRQLPEEGLKFMVYLQKENIIDESGMPKERFSAEFPKEGPSILRIQQVVRGDSAAYFCASSPPRAEGSYEQYFGPGTRLTVT.

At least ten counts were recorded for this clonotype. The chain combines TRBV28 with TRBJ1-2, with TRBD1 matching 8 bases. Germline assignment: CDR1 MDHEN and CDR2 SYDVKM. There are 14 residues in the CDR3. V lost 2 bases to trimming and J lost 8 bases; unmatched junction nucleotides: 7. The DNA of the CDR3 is TGTGCCAGCAGTTTAACGACAGGGGTTGGCGGCTACACCTTC. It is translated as CASSLTTGVGGYTF.

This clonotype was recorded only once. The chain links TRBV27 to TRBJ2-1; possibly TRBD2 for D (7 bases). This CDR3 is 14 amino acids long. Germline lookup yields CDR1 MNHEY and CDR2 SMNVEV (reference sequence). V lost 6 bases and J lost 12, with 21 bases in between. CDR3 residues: CASRGGALYHGQFF. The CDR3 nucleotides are TGTGCCAGCAGGGGGGGGGCGTTGTATCATGGGCAGTTCTTC.

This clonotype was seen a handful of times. The CDR3 nucleotides read TGTGCCAGTAGTATAGGGTCGGGAATGGACTATGGCTACACCTTC. Translating gives CASSIGSGMDYGYTF. This chain links TRBV19 with TRBJ1-2, with no clear D. The V end lost 1 base, the J end lost 3 bases, and 12 bases lay between the germline ends. The CDR3 covers 15 residues. The germline gives CDR1 LNHDA, CDR2 SQIVND (reference sequence).

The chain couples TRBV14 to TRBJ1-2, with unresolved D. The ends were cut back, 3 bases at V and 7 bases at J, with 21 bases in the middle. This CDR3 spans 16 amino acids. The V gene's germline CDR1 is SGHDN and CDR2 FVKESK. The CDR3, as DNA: TGTGCCAGCAGCCACCCTACACCCCGCGGGGTCCGTGGCTACACCTTC. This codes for CASSHPTPRGVRGYTF.

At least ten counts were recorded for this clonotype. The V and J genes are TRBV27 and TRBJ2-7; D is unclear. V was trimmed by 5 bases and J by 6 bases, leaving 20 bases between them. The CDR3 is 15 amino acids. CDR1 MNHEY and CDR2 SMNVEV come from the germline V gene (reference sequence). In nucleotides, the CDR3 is TGTGCCAGCAGTCAGTTTATAGATTTATCCGGCGAGCAGTACTTC. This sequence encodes CASSQFIDLSGEQYF.

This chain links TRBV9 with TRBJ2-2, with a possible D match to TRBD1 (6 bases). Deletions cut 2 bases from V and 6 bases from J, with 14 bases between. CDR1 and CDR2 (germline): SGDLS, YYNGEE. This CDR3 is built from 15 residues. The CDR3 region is CASSVTGNPAGELFF. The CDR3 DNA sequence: TGTGCCAGCAGCGTTACAGGGAATCCCGCCGGGGAGCTGTTTTTT.

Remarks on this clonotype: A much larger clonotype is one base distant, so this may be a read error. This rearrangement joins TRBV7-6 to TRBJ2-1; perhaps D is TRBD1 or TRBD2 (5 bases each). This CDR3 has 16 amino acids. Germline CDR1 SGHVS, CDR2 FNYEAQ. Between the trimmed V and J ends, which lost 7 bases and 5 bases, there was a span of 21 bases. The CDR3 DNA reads TGTGCCAGCACCCCGGGCCCCGGGACGGCAAACAATGAGCAGTTCTTC. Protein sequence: CASTPGPGTANNEQFF.

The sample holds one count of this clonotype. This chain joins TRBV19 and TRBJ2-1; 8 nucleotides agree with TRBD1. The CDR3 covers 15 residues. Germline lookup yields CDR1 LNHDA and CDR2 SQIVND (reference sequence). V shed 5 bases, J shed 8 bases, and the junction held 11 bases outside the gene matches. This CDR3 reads CASSGQGIPWDEQFF. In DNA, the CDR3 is TGTGCCAGTAGTGGACAGGGTATACCTTGGGATGAGCAGTTCTTC.

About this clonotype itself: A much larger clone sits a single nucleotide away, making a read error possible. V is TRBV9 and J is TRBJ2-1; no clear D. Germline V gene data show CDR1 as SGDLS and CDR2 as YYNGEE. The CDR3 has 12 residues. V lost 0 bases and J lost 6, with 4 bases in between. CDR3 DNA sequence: TGTGCCAGCAGCGTAGCTGGCAATGAGCAGTTCTTC. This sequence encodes CASSVAGNEQFF.

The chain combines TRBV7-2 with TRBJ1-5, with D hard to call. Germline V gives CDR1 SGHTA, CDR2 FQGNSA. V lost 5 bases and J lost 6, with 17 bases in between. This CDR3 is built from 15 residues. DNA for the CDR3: TGTGCCAGCAGCATGGGGTCCACGACCCCTCAGCCCCAGCATTTT. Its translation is CASSMGSTTPQPQHF.

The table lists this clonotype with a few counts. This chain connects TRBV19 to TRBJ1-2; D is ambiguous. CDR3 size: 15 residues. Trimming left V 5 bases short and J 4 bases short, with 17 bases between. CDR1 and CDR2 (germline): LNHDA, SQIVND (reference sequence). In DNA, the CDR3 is TGTGCCAGTAGTTTCTCCGGGAGAAGTACCTATGGCTACACCTTC. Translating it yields CASSFSGRSTYGYTF.